This T cell receptor (beta chain) was profiled in a study of blood T cell repertoires in COVID-19. Clones were sequenced by immunoSEQ multiplex PCR, and TCRdb holds only the in-frame ones, with some missing. Found here are some 120,000 clones, 90% of them singletons; the top ten hold about 3.5%. The CDR3 runs to 14 residues. The germline gives CDR1 MNHEY, CDR2 SMNVEV (reference sequence). The V and J ends lost 0 bases and 8 bases respectively, with 10 bases between them. The sequence was obtained from a man in his forties or fifties with active COVID-19. Material for sequencing was peripheral blood. The chain joins TRBV27 to TRBJ1-4; D perhaps matches TRBD1 (6 bases). This CDR3 is CASSLSFQGEKLFF. For the CDR3, the DNA is TGTGCCAGCAGTTTATCCTTTCAGGGGGAAAAACTGTTTTTT.